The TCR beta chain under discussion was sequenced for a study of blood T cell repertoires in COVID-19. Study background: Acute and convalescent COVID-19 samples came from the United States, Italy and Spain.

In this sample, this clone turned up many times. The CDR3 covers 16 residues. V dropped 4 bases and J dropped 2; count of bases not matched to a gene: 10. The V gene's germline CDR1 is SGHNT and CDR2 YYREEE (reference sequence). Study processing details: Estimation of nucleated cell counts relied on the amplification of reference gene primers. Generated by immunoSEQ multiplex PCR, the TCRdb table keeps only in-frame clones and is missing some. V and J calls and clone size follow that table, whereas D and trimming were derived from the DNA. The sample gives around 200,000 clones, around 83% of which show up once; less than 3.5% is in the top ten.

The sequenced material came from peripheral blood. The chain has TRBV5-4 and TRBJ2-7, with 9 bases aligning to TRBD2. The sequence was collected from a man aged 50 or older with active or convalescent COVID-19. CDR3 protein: CASSPRGGGRAYEQYF. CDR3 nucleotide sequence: TGTGCCAGCAGCCCCCGGGGGGGCGGGAGGGCCTACGAGCAGTACTTC.